The clone carrying this TCR beta chain showed up many times. Its matching antigen is unknown. This record belongs to a study of T-cell reconstitution after alpha-beta-depleted transplantation in children. Findings and caveats of the study: Expanded clones from the graft, numbering several hundred, reportedly supplied alpha-beta T cells about two months after transplant. T cells produced anew were the main source of T-cell counts and diversity one year after transplant. After transplant, high TCRbeta diversity at day 60 in some patients arose from surviving recipient T cells and thymic progenitors.

A library of TCRbeta sequences, prepared with unique molecular identifiers, was generated. TCRdb re-analysed the PCR reads in MiXCR, keeping a single row per CDR3 protein. The sample holds under 85,000 distinct CDR3 sequences, 15% to 20% seen once. Trimming took 0 bases from V and 3 from J, leaving 7 bases between them. The CDR3 totals 14 residues. Per the germline V gene, CDR1 is SGHRS and CDR2 is YFSETQ. The sequencing here drew on PBMCs, mostly from graft donor cells, taken 360 days after TCRalphabeta/CD19-depleted stem cell transplant. This sequence was found in a male patient aged 2-15 years who had a stem cell transplant for acute lymphoblastic leukemia, so the T cells may come from the graft donor. V and J are TRBV5-1 and TRBJ1-3; maybe TRBD1 (6 bases). In nucleotides, the CDR3 is TGCGCCAGCAGCTTGGACAGGGTTGGAAACACCATATATTTT. It codes for CASSLDRVGNTIYF.